The 20 T cell receptor beta chains reported below all come from one sample, sequenced in a study of OX40 agonist ivuxolimab in advanced cancers. Only in-frame clones appear in the TCRdb table, and some are missing; sequencing was by immunoSEQ multiplex PCR. The table has some 64,000 clones, 91% seen once; the top ten hold 15% to 20%. This material consisted of CD4+ or CD8+ T cells sorted from blood, taken in a trial of the OX40 agonist ivuxolimab. These TCRs come from an adult with an advanced solid tumor such as melanoma, head and neck, liver or kidney cancer.

The chain carries TRBV7-9 and TRBJ2-5, with a tentative D call TRBD1 (5 bases). The CDR3 length is 13 residues. Germline V gene lookup returns CDR1 SEHNR and CDR2 FQNEAQ (reference sequence). V dropped 5 bases and J dropped 4 bases, with 11 bases sitting between them. CDR3 residues: CASSPPGAETQYF. The DNA of the CDR3 is TGTGCCAGCAGCCCTCCTGGGGCAGAGACCCAGTACTTC.

The rearrangement uses TRBV10-1 and TRBJ1-1; TRBD1 matches 11 bases. From germline, CDR1 is WNHNN and CDR2 SYGVQD (reference sequence). The V gene end was trimmed by 6 bases and the J gene end by 4 bases; junction bases not matched to a gene: 4. The CDR3 runs 14 residues. The DNA of the CDR3 is TGCGCCAGCAGCTTTGGACAGGGGGCCACTGAAGCTTTCTTT. Translated, it gives CASSFGQGATEAFF.

V usage is TRBV4-1 and J usage is TRBJ2-2, with TRBD1 matching 7 bases. Germline loops: CDR1 MGHRA, CDR2 YSYEKL. V shed 1 base, J shed 2 bases, and the junction held 7 bases outside the gene matches. This CDR3 spans 17 amino acids. In DNA, the CDR3 is TGCGCCAGCAGCCAAGGCCGCCGGGACAGAAACACCGGGGAGCTGTTTTTT. Amino acids: CASSQGRRDRNTGELFF.

The rearrangement uses TRBV27 and TRBJ1-1; 8 nucleotides align to TRBD1. With V trimmed by 8 bases and J by 6 bases, 8 bases remained unmatched. Germline loops: CDR1 MNHEY, CDR2 SMNVEV (reference sequence). The length of the CDR3 is 13 residues. The CDR3 bases are TGTGCCAGCGGTAGATTGACAGGGGCTGAAGCTTTCTTT. Protein product: CASGRLTGAEAFF.

The chain recombines TRBV13 with TRBJ2-1, with D uncertain. The CDR3 sequence is 12 residues long. Germline lookup yields CDR1 PRHDT and CDR2 FYEKMQ (reference sequence). With 0 bases removed from V and 6 bases from J, the gap between germline ends came to 3 bases. The CDR3 DNA reads as TGTGCCAGCAGCTTAGGGACCAATGAGCAGTTCTTC. Translated, it gives CASSLGTNEQFF.

This chain connects TRBV6-1 to TRBJ2-4; D is possibly TRBD1 (6 bases). CDR3 length: 13 residues. Trimming removed 7 bases from V and 3 bases from J, with 10 bases in between. Per germline, CDR1 MNHNS and CDR2 SASEGT. CDR3 sequence: CASTGENKNIQYF. CDR3 bases: TGTGCCAGCACAGGGGAAAACAAAAACATTCAGTACTTC.

This chain uses TRBV5-4 with TRBJ2-7, with D tentatively TRBD2 (5 bases). The CDR3 sequence is 13 residues long. V was trimmed by 1 base and J by 5 bases, leaving 10 bases between them. Germline lookup yields CDR1 SGHNT and CDR2 YYREEE (reference sequence). The CDR3 DNA reads as TGTGCCAGCAGCTTGCCCGCGGGCAACGAGCAGTACTTC. Its translation is CASSLPAGNEQYF.

V gene TRBV5-5 combines with J gene TRBJ2-2; the D gene is possibly TRBD2 (5 bases). The V end lost 0 bases, the J end lost 6 bases, and 9 bases lay between the germline ends. The CDR3 totals 14 residues. From germline, CDR1 is SGHKS and CDR2 YYEKEE (reference sequence). The CDR3 coding sequence is TGTGCCAGCAGCTTGGTGGTGGGAGCCGGGGAGCTGTTTTTT. Its translation is CASSLVVGAGELFF. Filled out from reference TRBV5-5 and TRBJ2-2, the complete variable domain reads DAGVTQSPTHLIKTRGQQVTLRCSPISGHKSVSWYQQVLGQGPQFIFQYYEKEERGRGNFPDRFSARQFPNYSSELNVNALLLGDSALYLCASSLVVGAGELFFGEGSRLTVL.

The CDR3 DNA reads as TGTGCCACCAGCAACCCCGGGAGTTCCTACGAGCAGTACTTC. Translation gives CATSNPGSSYEQYF. The chain combines TRBV15 with TRBJ2-7; possible D gene TRBD2, 6 bases. The CDR3 runs to 14 residues. V was cut by 4 bases and J by 1 base, with 11 bases left in between. Germline V lookup: CDR1 LNHNV, CDR2 YYDKDF (reference sequence).

The rearrangement uses TRBV10-3 and TRBJ1-1, with D unclear. This CDR3 contains 16 residues. In germline, CDR1 is ENHRY, CDR2 SYGVKD. Trimming shortened V by 0 bases and J by 0 bases, and 11 bases separated the two germline ends. CDR3 amino acids: CAISESIDSLNTEAFF. CDR3 DNA sequence: TGTGCCATCAGTGAGTCGATTGACTCATTGAACACTGAAGCTTTCTTT.

The chain employs TRBV7-9 and TRBJ1-5; D not certain. Between the trimmed V and J ends, which lost 5 bases and 5 bases, there was a span of 10 bases. Germline lookup yields CDR1 SEHNR and CDR2 FQNEAQ (reference sequence). This CDR3 is built from 13 residues. The CDR3 region is CASSPSLDQPQHF. The DNA for the CDR3 is TGTGCCAGCAGCCCTTCCCTAGATCAGCCCCAGCATTTT.

The V call is TRBV9, the J call TRBJ2-1, with TRBD2 matching 7 bases. Trimming cost V 0 bases and J 4 bases; bases outside gene matches: 10. This CDR3 is built from 17 residues. Looked up from germline, CDR1 is SGDLS and CDR2 is YYNGEE. DNA for the CDR3: TGTGCCAGCAGCGTAGTGCCAGGGAGCGGGGCGTACAATGAGCAGTTCTTC. Amino acid sequence: CASSVVPGSGAYNEQFF.

The chain has TRBV5-1 and TRBJ1-1; D not resolved. The CDR3 extends over 15 amino acids. Germline V gene sequence: CDR1 SGHRS, CDR2 YFSETQ. Trimming removed 1 base at V and 2 bases at J, with 12 bases between. CDR3 sequence: CASSLSSGVNTEAFF. Written as DNA, the CDR3 is TGCGCCAGCAGCTTGTCGTCAGGAGTAAACACTGAAGCTTTCTTT. Supplemented by reference TRBV5-1 and TRBJ1-1, the full variable domain reads KAGVTQTPRYLIKTRGQQVTLSCSPISGHRSVSWYQQTPGQGLQFLFEYFSETQRNKGNFPGRFSGRQFSNSRSEMNVSTLELGDSALYLCASSLSSGVNTEAFFGQGTRLTVV.

The V gene is TRBV5-4, the J gene TRBJ1-1, with a weak D call TRBD1 (6 bases). Germline V gene data show CDR1 as SGHNT and CDR2 as YYREEE (reference sequence). The CDR3 spans 15 residues. Trimming took off 6 bases at V and 0 bases at J, with 15 bases between the two ends. CDR3 nucleotides: TGTGCCAGCATCACAGAGGGGGGGATGAACACTGAAGCTTTCTTT. It encodes CASITEGGMNTEAFF.

The chain carries TRBV6-6 and TRBJ1-2, with a possible D match to TRBD1 (5 bases). Trimming pared 5 bases from V and 7 bases from J, leaving 14 bases between. The germline gives CDR1 MNHNY, CDR2 SVGAGI (reference sequence). The CDR3 is 13 residues long. CDR3 nucleotide sequence: TGTGCCAGCAGTCAGGGAGGGCTGGGTGGCTACACCTTC. This translates into CASSQGGLGGYTF.

This sequence joins TRBV7-9 and TRBJ2-3, with a tentative D call TRBD2 (6 bases). Germline CDR1 reads SEHNR; CDR2 reads FQNEAQ (reference sequence). V gave up 6 bases and J gave up 3 bases, with 16 bases separating them. There are 15 residues in the CDR3. CDR3 sequence reads: CASRGIASETDTQYF. The CDR3 DNA reads as TGTGCCAGCAGGGGGATCGCTAGCGAGACAGATACGCAGTATTTT.

The chain joins TRBV5-8 to TRBJ2-3, with D possibly being TRBD1 (6 bases). Trimming pared 7 bases from V and 4 bases from J, leaving 13 bases between. This CDR3 is 13 amino acids long. The germline CDR1 and CDR2 sequences are SGHTS and YDEGEE. The CDR3 sequence is CASPQGPPDTQYF. The CDR3 bases are TGTGCCAGCCCGCAGGGGCCGCCAGATACGCAGTATTTT.

The chain employs TRBV7-9 and TRBJ2-2; D not resolved. Trimming removed 1 base from V and 6 bases from J, with 3 bases in between. Per the germline V gene, CDR1 is SEHNR and CDR2 is FQNEAQ (reference sequence). CDR3 length: 12 amino acids. CDR3 bases: TGTGCCAGCAGCTTAGGGGCCGGGGAGCTGTTTTTT. Translating gives CASSLGAGELFF.

The rearrangement uses TRBV14 and TRBJ2-7; D possibly matches TRBD1 or TRBD2 (5 bases each). This CDR3 comprises 13 residues. Germline CDR1 SGHDN, CDR2 FVKESK. V lost 0 bases to trimming and J lost 7 bases, with 10 bases between them. The CDR3 DNA reads as TGTGCCAGCAGCCAAGATCTGGGACGGGAGCAGTACTTC. Amino acid sequence: CASSQDLGREQYF.

The V call is TRBV7-3, the J call TRBJ1-6; 8 bases align to TRBD1. V lost 3 bases and J lost 2; bases outside the gene matches: 6. CDR3 size: 17 residues. The germline CDR1 and CDR2 sequences are SGHTA and FQGTGA. The CDR3 spells CASSLGGTGPYNSPLHF. CDR3 nucleotide sequence: TGTGCCAGCAGCTTGGGAGGGACAGGCCCCTATAATTCACCCCTCCACTTT.